These 10 T cell receptor beta chains originate from one sample sequenced in a study of beta chain features in type 1 diabetes. Broader study findings: Among all four CD4+ subsets, Type 1 diabetes patients had TCRB CDR3s that were moderately but significantly shorter.

Expressed TCRB transcripts were sequenced because the entire RNA isolate underwent reverse transcription. Method: immunoSEQ multiplex PCR; TCRdb's copy keeps in-frame clones and lacks some. The table has 600,000 to 700,000 clones, around an eighth seen once. The antigens of these receptors remain unknown. The sample consisted of naive CD4+ T cells from blood. The receptor source for this set is a man younger than 45 with type 1 diabetes.

The V call is TRBV7-3, the J call TRBJ1-1, with D possibly TRBD1 on 6 matching bases. Germline V lookup: CDR1 SGHTA, CDR2 FQGTGA. This CDR3 has 13 amino acids. V lost 8 bases, J lost 0 bases, and 10 bases lay in between. CDR3 sequence reads: CASARTVNTEAFF. CDR3 in DNA: TGTGCCAGCGCGAGGACAGTGAACACTGAAGCTTTCTTT.

The chain uses TRBV6-5 and TRBJ2-7; 7 bases agree with TRBD2. Germline CDR1 reads MNHEY; CDR2 reads SVGAGI. V shed 0 bases, J shed 4 bases, and the junction held 9 bases outside the gene matches. The CDR3 loop spans 16 amino acids. CDR3 sequence: CASSYSTGLGGYEQYF. The CDR3 DNA follows: TGTGCCAGCAGTTACTCGACCGGATTGGGGGGGTACGAGCAGTACTTC.

The chain combines TRBV9 with TRBJ2-1, with 9 bases lining up with TRBD2. Germline V gene data show CDR1 as SGDLS and CDR2 as YYNGEE. The CDR3 has 16 amino acids. Trimming removed 0 bases from V and 5 bases from J; junction bases left unmatched: 6. CDR3 sequence: CASSVEAGGRHNEQFF. The DNA for the CDR3 is TGTGCCAGCAGCGTAGAAGCGGGGGGCCGTCACAATGAGCAGTTCTTC.

This clone has a handful of counts. This sequence joins TRBV28 and TRBJ2-3; unclear D gene. Germline assignment: CDR1 MDHEN and CDR2 SYDVKM. The CDR3 loop spans 12 amino acids. V dropped 5 bases and J dropped 2 bases, with 5 bases sitting between them. Here the CDR3 reads CASSIITDTQYF. CDR3 nucleotides: TGTGCCAGCAGTATCATCACAGATACGCAGTATTTT.

The chain is built from TRBV18 and TRBJ2-1, with 11 positions matching TRBD1. The V gene end was trimmed by 3 bases and the J gene end by 4 bases; junction bases not matched to a gene: 5. The CDR3 has 16 amino acids. Germline assignment: CDR1 KGHSH and CDR2 LQKENI. The CDR3 loop reads CASSPRTGGGYNEQFF. CDR3 in DNA: TGTGCCAGCTCACCCCGGACAGGGGGCGGTTACAATGAGCAGTTCTTC.

The chain carries TRBV9 and TRBJ1-2; D unclear. CDR3 size: 13 residues. CDR1 and CDR2 from the germline V gene are SGDLS and YYNGEE. V dropped 0 bases and J dropped 6 bases, with 9 bases sitting between them. The CDR3 is CASSVGLGNGYTF. Written as DNA, the CDR3 is TGTGCCAGCAGCGTAGGGTTGGGTAATGGCTACACCTTC.

The chain employs TRBV7-7 and TRBJ2-5; tentative D call: TRBD2 (7 bases). Trimming removed 5 bases from V and 2 bases from J, with 12 bases in between. This CDR3 comprises 14 residues. Germline V gene data show CDR1 as SSHAT and CDR2 as FNYEAQ (reference sequence). CDR3: CASSLGRGQETQYF. In DNA, the CDR3 is TGTGCCAGCAGCCTGGGGAGGGGGCAAGAGACCCAGTACTTC. Using reference TRBV7-7 and TRBJ2-5 for the parts outside the CDR3, the full variable domain is GAGVSQSPRYKVTKRGQDVTLRCDPISSHATLYWYQQALGQGPEFLTYFNYEAQPDKSGLPSDRFSAERPEGSISTLTIQRTEQRDSAMYRCASSLGRGQETQYFGPGTRLLVL.

This clone was seen only a few times. The J gene is TRBJ2-3, the V gene TRBV14; D is unclear. V gave up 4 bases and J gave up 0 bases, with 11 bases separating them. CDR1 and CDR2 from the germline V gene are SGHDN and FVKESK. The CDR3 has 15 residues. The DNA for the CDR3 is TGTGCCAGCAGCCTAAGCCCCCGTAGCACAGATACGCAGTATTTT. As protein: CASSLSPRSTDTQYF.

CDR3 in amino acids: CASTRAGDTEAFF. The CDR3 DNA is TGTGCCAGCACCCGCGCGGGGGACACTGAAGCTTTCTTT. The chain couples TRBV2 to TRBJ1-1, with D possibly being TRBD1 (5 bases). Trimming left V 7 bases short and J 3 bases short, with 12 bases between. The CDR3 has 13 residues. The germline V gene encodes CDR1 SNHLY and CDR2 FYNNEI.

This clone was picked up a small number of times. V gene TRBV11-2 combines with J gene TRBJ1-4; tentatively, D is TRBD1 (6 bases). V lost 5 bases and J 0 bases, leaving 16 bases between the germline ends. The CDR3 has 17 residues. Per the germline V gene, CDR1 is SGHAT and CDR2 is FQNNGV. CDR3 DNA: TGTGCCAGCAGCCCAAAAGGACAGACTGCAACTAATGAAAAACTGTTTTTT. It is translated as CASSPKGQTATNEKLFF.